The rows below give T cell receptor beta chains drawn from one sample of a study of PD-1 blockade in classical Hodgkin lymphoma. The repertoire was sequenced with immunoSEQ multiplex PCR; TCRdb's copy has only in-frame clones and lacks some. There are 46,000 or so clones in the sample; approximately 70% occur only once, and about 10% lies in the top ten. The sequences come from peripheral blood mononuclear cells (PBMCs), collected at baseline. The receptors originated from a human donor with classical Hodgkin lymphoma. The CDR3 runs from the conserved cysteine through the conserved F or W. A D gene is named only where the DNA matches it firmly. Clone size is given for some rows only: seen once, a few or many times, or a class if the clone is expanded.

d_gene: -
abundance: -
j_gene: TRBJ1-2
v_gene: TRBV2
CDR3aa: CASAPGAGYTF
CDR3nt: TGTGCCAGCGCCCCAGGGGCTGGCTACACCTTC

d_gene: -
abundance: -
j_gene: TRBJ1-1
v_gene: TRBV18
CDR3aa: CASSPRLPEAFF
CDR3nt: TGTGCCAGCTCCCCGAGGCTACCTGAAGCTTTCTTT

d_gene: -
abundance: -
j_gene: TRBJ1-1
v_gene: TRBV5-1
CDR3aa: CASSLGGVGTEAFF
CDR3nt: TGCGCCAGCAGCTTGGGTGGGGTCGGGACTGAAGCTTTCTTT

d_gene: -
abundance: once
j_gene: TRBJ1-6
v_gene: TRBV6-5
CDR3aa: CASSYFTGNNSPLHF
CDR3nt: TGTGCCAGCAGTTACTTTACAGGGAATAATTCACCCCTCCACTTT

d_gene: -
abundance: few
j_gene: TRBJ2-7
v_gene: TRBV6-5
CDR3aa: CASSYSDSTYEQYF
CDR3nt: TGTGCCAGCAGTTACTCTGATAGTACCTACGAGCAGTACTTC

d_gene: -
abundance: few
j_gene: TRBJ2-2
v_gene: TRBV25-1
CDR3aa: CASSDTGAQNTGELFF
CDR3nt: TGTGCCAGCAGTGACACCGGGGCCCAGAACACCGGGGAGCTGTTTTTT

d_gene: TRBD2
abundance: -
j_gene: TRBJ2-7
v_gene: TRBV5-1
CDR3aa: CASSLTREGEQYF
CDR3nt: TGCGCCAGCAGCTTGACGCGGGAGGGGGAGCAGTACTTC

d_gene: -
abundance: -
j_gene: TRBJ2-3
v_gene: TRBV29-1
CDR3aa: CSSGPSTDTQYF
CDR3nt: TGCAGCTCGGGACCCAGCACAGATACGCAGTATTTT

d_gene: TRBD2
abundance: -
j_gene: TRBJ2-7
v_gene: TRBV11-3
CDR3aa: CASSLARTSGGGTYEQYF
CDR3nt: TGTGCCAGCAGCTTAGCCCGGACTAGCGGGGGAGGGACCTACGAGCAGTACTTC

d_gene: TRBD1
abundance: -
j_gene: TRBJ1-1
v_gene: TRBV10-1
CDR3aa: CASSVSMTGEAFF
CDR3nt: TGCGCCAGCAGTGTTTCCATGACAGGGGAAGCTTTCTTT

d_gene: -
abundance: -
j_gene: TRBJ2-2
v_gene: TRBV27
CDR3aa: CASSLRALSNTGELFF
CDR3nt: TGTGCCAGCAGTTTACGGGCGCTTTCGAACACCGGGGAGCTGTTTTTT

d_gene: -
abundance: few
j_gene: TRBJ2-7
v_gene: TRBV2
CDR3aa: CASSERDWLEQYF
CDR3nt: TGTGCCAGCAGTGAAAGGGACTGGCTAGAGCAGTACTTC

d_gene: -
abundance: few
j_gene: TRBJ1-1
v_gene: TRBV25-1
CDR3aa: CASRSSPAEAFF
CDR3nt: TGTGCCAGCCGCTCCTCCCCCGCCGAAGCTTTCTTT

d_gene: -
abundance: -
j_gene: TRBJ2-7
v_gene: TRBV19
CDR3aa: CASLWGEQYF
CDR3nt: TGTGCCAGTTTATGGGGGGAGCAGTACTTC

d_gene: -
abundance: -
j_gene: TRBJ1-2
v_gene: TRBV2
CDR3aa: CASKEAWGGYTF
CDR3nt: TGTGCCAGCAAGGAGGCGTGGGGGGGCTACACCTTC